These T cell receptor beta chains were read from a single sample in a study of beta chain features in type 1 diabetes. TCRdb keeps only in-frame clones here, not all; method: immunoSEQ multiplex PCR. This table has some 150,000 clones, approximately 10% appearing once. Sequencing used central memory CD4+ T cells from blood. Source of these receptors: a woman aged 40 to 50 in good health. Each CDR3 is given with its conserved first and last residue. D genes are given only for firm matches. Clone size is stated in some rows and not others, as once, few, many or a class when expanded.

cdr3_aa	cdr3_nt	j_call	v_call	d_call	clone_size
CASSLADEQYF	TGTGCCAGCAGCTTGGCGGACGAGCAGTACTTC	TRBJ2-7	TRBV5-4	NA	few
CASSEAGEGLYGYTF	TGTGCCAGCAGTGAAGCGGGCGAGGGTCTCTATGGCTACACCTTC	TRBJ1-2	TRBV2	NA	few
CASSNRAGYSYNEQFF	TGTGCCAGCAGCAATAGGGCAGGGTACTCCTACAATGAGCAGTTCTTC	TRBJ2-1	TRBV21-1	NA	many
CASTLRDSQETQYF	TGTGCCAGCACCCTGCGGGACAGCCAAGAGACCCAGTACTTC	TRBJ2-5	TRBV9	NA	NA
CAISEFGGENEKLFF	TGTGCCATCAGTGAGTTCGGGGGAGAGAATGAAAAACTGTTTTTT	TRBJ1-4	TRBV10-3	NA	few
CASRGGGAENTEAFF	TGTGCCAGTAGGGGGGGAGGGGCCGAGAACACTGAAGCTTTCTTT	TRBJ1-1	TRBV19	NA	NA
CASILGTNNYGYTF	TGTGCCAGCATCCTCGGGACAAATAACTATGGCTACACCTTC	TRBJ1-2	TRBV6-6	NA	NA
CASSLSGGWVDTQYF	TGTGCCAGCAGCTTATCGGGGGGCTGGGTAGATACGCAGTATTTT	TRBJ2-3	TRBV7-6	NA	few
CASSLTSGGPGYEQYF	TGTGCCAGCAGCTTGACGAGCGGGGGACCAGGCTACGAGCAGTACTTC	TRBJ2-7	TRBV5-4	TRBD2	NA
CASSEASTEQFF	TGTGCCAGCAGTGAAGCCTCGACAGAGCAGTTCTTC	TRBJ2-1	TRBV6-1	NA	few
CASRPGLGTDTQYF	TGTGCCAGCAGGCCAGGACTTGGCACAGATACGCAGTATTTT	TRBJ2-3	TRBV6-6	NA	few
CASRETGSPLHF	TGTGCCAGCAGGGAAACAGGGTCACCCCTCCACTTT	TRBJ1-6	TRBV27	NA	NA
CASSLARNEQFF	TGTGCCAGCAGCTTAGCCCGCAATGAGCAGTTCTTC	TRBJ2-1	TRBV7-2	NA	NA
CASGLSGLATDEQFF	TGTGCTAGTGGTTTGTCGGGACTAGCGACCGATGAGCAGTTCTTC	TRBJ2-1	TRBV12-5	TRBD2	NA
CASRRDSSGNTIYF	TGTGCCAGCAGACGCGACAGCTCTGGAAACACCATATATTTT	TRBJ1-3	TRBV16	NA	few
CSAREAGGIFEQYF	TGCAGCGCACGGGAAGCGGGGGGAATCTTCGAGCAGTACTTC	TRBJ2-7	TRBV29-1	TRBD2	few
CATSRDRSAGAGNQPQHF	TGTGCCACCAGCAGAGATCGGTCTGCGGGGGCAGGCAATCAGCCCCAGCATTTT	TRBJ1-5	TRBV15	NA	NA
CASQRGLFTDTQYF	TGTGCCAGCCAGCGGGGACTATTCACAGATACGCAGTATTTT	TRBJ2-3	TRBV9	TRBD2	few
CASSPGQGFGGGEKLFF	TGTGCCAGCAGCCCGGGACAGGGGTTCGGAGGAGGAGAAAAACTGTTTTTT	TRBJ1-4	TRBV9	TRBD1	few
CASSSPLAKNIQYF	TGTGCCAGCAGCTCCCCCTTAGCCAAAAACATTCAGTACTTC	TRBJ2-4	TRBV7-9	NA	NA
CASSPPGPHMETQYF	TGTGCCAGCTCACCACCGGGGCCCCACATGGAGACCCAGTACTTC	TRBJ2-5	TRBV18	NA	few
CASSPDTGNQPQHF	TGTGCCAGCAGCCCCGATACGGGGAATCAGCCCCAGCATTTT	TRBJ1-5	TRBV9	NA	NA
CASGAEQETQYF	TGTGCCAGCGGAGCGGAACAAGAGACCCAGTACTTC	TRBJ2-5	TRBV2	NA	NA
CASSVERGGTYNEQFF	TGTGCCAGCAGCGTAGAGCGGGGGGGAACCTACAATGAGCAGTTCTTC	TRBJ2-1	TRBV9	TRBD2	NA
CASSLAAETDTQYF	TGCGCCAGCAGCTTGGCAGCGGAAACAGATACGCAGTATTTT	TRBJ2-3	TRBV5-1	NA	NA
CASSLGTGNVAYEQYF	TGTGCCAGCAGCCTCGGCACAGGGAACGTCGCCTACGAGCAGTACTTC	TRBJ2-7	TRBV7-9	NA	few
CASSPLVVTGYQETQYF	TGCGCCAGCAGCCCACTTGTAGTGACAGGGTACCAAGAGACCCAGTACTTC	TRBJ2-5	TRBV5-1	TRBD1	few
CASSSTGQETQYF	TGTGCCAGCAGTTCGACAGGGCAAGAGACCCAGTACTTC	TRBJ2-5	TRBV6-5	TRBD1	few
CASSLYGGEEETQYF	TGCGCCAGCAGCTTGTACGGGGGGGAAGAAGAGACCCAGTACTTC	TRBJ2-5	TRBV5-1	TRBD2	few
CASSTRDRGDSPLHF	TGTGCCAGCAGCACGCGGGACAGGGGAGATTCACCCCTCCACTTT	TRBJ1-6	TRBV5-4	TRBD1	few
CASSQRTGYNEQFF	TGCGCCAGCAGCCAGAGGACTGGCTACAATGAGCAGTTCTTC	TRBJ2-1	TRBV4-1	NA	few
CASSLGTFGRDTEAFF	TGTGCCAGCAGCTTAGGAACGTTCGGCCGGGACACTGAAGCTTTCTTT	TRBJ1-1	TRBV11-2	NA	few
CASSLFGVTGRPQHF	TGTGCCAGCAGTTTATTTGGAGTTACCGGTCGGCCCCAGCATTTT	TRBJ1-5	TRBV28	NA	few
CASSKSGGAGETQYF	TGTGCCAGCAGCAAAAGCGGGGGGGCCGGGGAGACCCAGTACTTC	TRBJ2-5	TRBV7-8	TRBD2	few
CASSLGWTSGGAKNIQYF	TGTGCCAGCAGCTTAGGATGGACTAGCGGGGGTGCCAAAAACATTCAGTACTTC	TRBJ2-4	TRBV7-8	TRBD2	NA
CATLDRQTYEQYF	TGTGCCACTCTGGACAGACAAACCTACGAGCAGTACTTC	TRBJ2-7	TRBV11-2	NA	NA
CASRETSASSTDTQYF	TGCGCCAGCAGGGAAACTAGCGCCTCTAGCACAGATACGCAGTATTTT	TRBJ2-3	TRBV5-1	TRBD2	NA
CASSFNRAGGEKLFF	TGTGCCAGCAGTTTTAACAGGGCTGGGGGTGAAAAACTGTTTTTT	TRBJ1-4	TRBV27	NA	NA
CSVLPGQINYGYTF	TGCAGCGTTTTACCGGGACAGATAAACTATGGCTACACCTTC	TRBJ1-2	TRBV29-1	TRBD1	few
CASNPLGGVADTQYF	TGTGCCAGCAACCCTTTAGGGGGGGTGGCAGATACGCAGTATTTT	TRBJ2-3	TRBV7-9	NA	NA
CASSYERGQETQYF	TGTGCCAGCAGTTATGAGCGGGGCCAAGAGACCCAGTACTTC	TRBJ2-5	TRBV2	TRBD2	few
CASSLTVYSYEQYF	TGTGCCAGCAGCTTAACCGTCTACTCCTACGAGCAGTACTTC	TRBJ2-7	TRBV7-8	NA	NA
CASGASPNTGELFF	TGTGCCAGTGGGGCGTCGCCGAACACCGGGGAGCTGTTTTTT	TRBJ2-2	TRBV19	NA	few
CASSYGARNEQFF	TGTGCCAGCAGTTACGGAGCTAGAAATGAGCAGTTCTTC	TRBJ2-1	TRBV6-5	NA	few
CASSVGGNPYEQYF	TGTGCCAGCAGCGTAGGAGGGAACCCCTACGAGCAGTACTTC	TRBJ2-7	TRBV6-1	NA	NA
CAISESRGTYTF	TGTGCCATCAGTGAGTCCAGGGGAACCTACACCTTC	TRBJ1-2	TRBV10-3	NA	NA
CSVPGQGYEQYF	TGCAGCGTCCCGGGACAGGGGTACGAGCAGTACTTC	TRBJ2-7	TRBV29-1	TRBD1	many
CASSVRGPSNYGYTF	TGTGCCAGCAGCGTACGGGGTCCGTCTAACTATGGCTACACCTTC	TRBJ1-2	TRBV2	NA	few
CASSSRTGTTSTDTQYF	TGTGCCAGCAGCTCCAGGACAGGCACAACTAGCACAGATACGCAGTATTTT	TRBJ2-3	TRBV9	TRBD1	NA
CASSGDRGTGELFF	TGCGCCAGCAGCGGGGACAGGGGGACCGGGGAGCTGTTTTTT	TRBJ2-2	TRBV5-1	TRBD1	few
CASSPPLTGGDTQYF	TGTGCCAGCTCACCACCTTTGACAGGGGGAGATACGCAGTATTTT	TRBJ2-3	TRBV18	TRBD1	few
CASSLGDRGFADEQFF	TGTGCCAGCAGCTTAGGGGACAGGGGTTTCGCGGATGAGCAGTTCTTC	TRBJ2-1	TRBV7-7	TRBD1	NA
CASSFSITSKAYEQYF	TGTGCCAGTAGTTTTTCCATTACTAGCAAGGCCTACGAGCAGTACTTC	TRBJ2-7	TRBV19	NA	few
CASSSGTGREQYF	TGTGCCAGCAGTTCCGGGACAGGGCGCGAGCAGTACTTC	TRBJ2-7	TRBV6-1	TRBD1	once
CASSIDRGPGYGYTF	TGTGCCAGTAGTATCGACAGGGGACCTGGCTATGGCTACACCTTC	TRBJ1-2	TRBV19	TRBD1	few
CASSQTASGGYNEQFF	TGTGCCAGCAGCCAGACCGCTAGCGGGGGGTACAATGAGCAGTTCTTC	TRBJ2-1	TRBV4-2	TRBD2	few
CASTLSGGYQETQYF	TGTGCCAGCACCCTTAGCGGGGGGTACCAAGAGACCCAGTACTTC	TRBJ2-5	TRBV6-6	TRBD2	NA
CASSLGLAGAPRETQYF	TGCGCCAGCAGCCTGGGACTAGCGGGGGCACCGAGGGAGACCCAGTACTTC	TRBJ2-5	TRBV5-1	TRBD2	NA
CASSYAGDEAFF	TGCGCCAGCAGTTACGCAGGGGACGAAGCTTTCTTT	TRBJ1-1	TRBV5-1	NA	NA